The rows below give T cell receptor beta chains drawn from one sample of a study of post-analysis software for immune sequencing data. Via MiXCR, TCRdb re-called the PCR reads, giving one row per CDR3 protein. The sample contains a few hundred thousand distinct CDR3 sequences, approximately 34% of which appear only once. Sequenced sample: blood. The receptor set was obtained from a girl between 2 and 17 years old with multiple sclerosis. The CDR3 runs from the conserved cysteine through the conserved F or W. The order of the fields is J gene, V gene, CDR3 protein.

>TRBJ2-5|TRBV6-2/TRBV6-3
CASSYSTRQGATSETQYF
>TRBJ1-2|TRBV20-1
CSAESGGGYTF
>TRBJ2-1|TRBV3-1
CASSQGTGESYNEQFF
>TRBJ2-7|TRBV5-6
CAPGAHLVCEQYF
>.|TRBV2
CASSPPDLGETQYF
>TRBJ2-3|TRBV15
CATGGARTDTQYF
>TRBJ1-1|TRBV12-3/TRBV12-4
CASSPRTGREHEAFF
>TRBJ2-7|TRBV6-2/TRBV6-3
CASSTYKGPLPYEQYF
>TRBJ1-5|TRBV20-1
CSASHRLEPQHF
>TRBJ2-6|TRBV7-9
CASSLAASWMPGANVLTF
>TRBJ2-5|TRBV10-3
CAISESKGQGLQETQYF
>TRBJ1-6|TRBV4-1
CASSHRDSRTGMTSPLHF
>TRBJ2-1|TRBV20-1
CSARDNYSRLEQFF
>TRBJ2-2|TRBV29-1
CSVLQGASGELFF
>TRBJ2-7|TRBV28
CASSWDRGGSYEQYF
>TRBJ2-3|TRBV6-4
CARSDGRSSTDTQYF
>TRBJ2-3|TRBV18
CASSPVGGPGDTQYF
>TRBJ2-3|TRBV6-6
CASSSPTSGGSTDTQYF
>TRBJ1-5|TRBV6-6
CASSYHKPGQGNQPQHF
>TRBJ1-4|TRBV7-6
CAGSLKDGGKLFF
>TRBJ1-2|TRBV6-1
CASSPRQGPGYGYTF
>TRBJ1-1|TRBV6-1
CASSDPGGGWTEAFF
>TRBJ2-3|TRBV10-2
CASRQSGSDTQYF
>TRBJ2-5|TRBV7-7
CASSYTTGETQYF
>TRBJ2-3|TRBV29-1
CSVEVALAGVDDTQYF
>.|TRBV3-1
CASSPRTGETQYF
>TRBJ1-5|TRBV6-5
CASSYSGVANQPQHF
>TRBJ2-7|TRBV5-5
CASRLQVYEQYF
>TRBJ1-2|TRBV12-3/TRBV12-4
CASSFGTAYGYTF
>.|TRBV20-1
CSALLAGGTGTQYF
>TRBJ2-1|TRBV20-1
CSVVTGGQNEQFF
>TRBJ2-5|TRBV6-5
CASGKGVIFLGETQYF
>TRBJ2-1|TRBV10-3
CAIRTTGTEQFF
>TRBJ2-5|TRBV2
CASGSGGIQETQYF
>TRBJ1-3|TRBV10-3
CATKGLSGNTIYF
>TRBJ2-3|TRBV7-3
CASSSQRVAGKVDTQYF
>TRBJ2-5|TRBV27
CASSLAYGRETQYF
>TRBJ2-3|TRBV5-8
CASSSGGLSQYF
>TRBJ2-7|TRBV5-1
CASSLEGQDFDEQYF